One sample yielded the 32 T cell receptor beta chains listed below, sequenced in a study of blood T cell repertoires in COVID-19. Profiling relied on immunoSEQ multiplex PCR, and the TCRdb table lists in-frame clones only, not all of them. The sample holds 150,000 to 200,000 clones, about 90% seen once. Sequencing was performed on peripheral blood. All receptors derive from a man aged 25-45 years with COVID-19, enrolled during active disease.

The rearrangement uses TRBV30 and TRBJ1-1, with D tentatively TRBD1 (6 bases). V gave up 0 bases and J gave up 1 base, with 15 bases separating them. The CDR3 runs to 16 residues. From germline, CDR1 is GTSNPN and CDR2 SVGIG (reference sequence). The CDR3 protein is CAWSVGQRYENTEAFF. CDR3 DNA: TGTGCCTGGAGTGTAGGACAGCGGTACGAGAACACTGAAGCTTTCTTT.

This clone has more than one count but fewer than ten. The V call is TRBV6-6, the J call TRBJ1-5; TRBD1 agrees at 9 bases. V shed 3 bases and J 3 bases; nucleotides not matched to a gene: 6. Germline assignment: CDR1 MNHNY and CDR2 SVGAGI (reference sequence). CDR3 size: 16 residues. CDR3 DNA: TGTGCCAGCAGTTATCCTCACAGGGGGCACAATCAGCCCCAGCATTTT. Its translation: CASSYPHRGHNQPQHF.

The chain recombines TRBV18 with TRBJ2-3; possible D gene TRBD1, 5 bases. CDR3 length: 15 residues. Trimming took 0 bases from V and 3 from J, leaving 10 bases between them. Germline lookup yields CDR1 KGHSH and CDR2 LQKENI. CDR3 DNA: TGTGCCAGCTCACCACCTCAGGGTAGAACAGATACGCAGTATTTT. Translating gives CASSPPQGRTDTQYF.

V and J are TRBV28 and TRBJ2-7; a weak D match, TRBD2 (7 bases). V was cut by 5 bases and J by 7 bases, with 27 bases left in between. Germline V CDR1 and CDR2: MDHEN, SYDVKM. The CDR3 loop spans 17 amino acids. CDR3 region: CASSGQGLRGTTEEQYF. The CDR3 nucleotides read TGTGCCAGCAGTGGGCAGGGACTGAGGGGGACTACGGAAGAGCAGTACTTC.

The chain has TRBV4-3 and TRBJ1-2; D is possibly TRBD1 (5 bases). Germline CDR1 is LGHNA and CDR2 is YSLEER. V was trimmed by 1 base and J by 0 bases, leaving 9 bases between them. The CDR3 consists of 15 residues. The CDR3 sequence is CASSQGRQTNYGYTF. The CDR3 region has the DNA TGCGCCAGCAGCCAAGGTCGACAGACTAACTATGGCTACACCTTC.

This chain uses TRBV3-1 (or the pseudogene TRBV3-2) with TRBJ2-2; D unclear. The V gene's germline CDR1 is LGHDT and CDR2 YNNKEL (reference sequence). CDR3 size: 14 residues. V was cut by 3 bases and J by 1 base, with 6 bases left in between. CDR3 residues: CASSQGQNTGELFF. The CDR3, as DNA: TGTGCCAGCAGCCAGGGCCAGAACACCGGGGAGCTGTTTTTT.

The chain combines TRBV5-1 with TRBJ2-1, with 7 bases aligning to TRBD1. This CDR3 has 15 amino acids. Trimming cost V 2 bases and J 8 bases; bases outside gene matches: 10. Germline-derived CDR1 and CDR2 are SGHRS and YFSETQ. The CDR3 DNA is TGCGCCAGCAGCTTACTCAGGGGGTCTGTTGATGAGCAGTTCTTC. Amino acid sequence: CASSLLRGSVDEQFF.

The chain employs TRBV28 and TRBJ1-1; 7 bases map to TRBD1. From germline, CDR1 is MDHEN and CDR2 SYDVKM. The CDR3 is 13 amino acids. Unmatched junction bases numbered 5, after V lost 6 bases and J lost 4 bases. The CDR3 loop is CASRDSGGTEAFF. The CDR3 DNA sequence: TGTGCCAGCAGAGATTCAGGGGGCACTGAAGCTTTCTTT.

This chain connects TRBV5-4 to TRBJ2-1; 7 nucleotides line up with TRBD1. Germline CDR1 SGHNT, CDR2 YYREEE (reference sequence). The CDR3 spans 15 residues. The V and J ends lost 4 bases and 0 bases, in that order; junction bases with no gene match: 4. Written as DNA, the CDR3 is TGTGCCAGCAGCCACGACAGGGCCTCCTACAATGAGCAGTTCTTC. Translating gives CASSHDRASYNEQFF.

The CDR3 loop reads CAISGLLGTIHEQYF. The CDR3, as DNA: TGTGCCATCTCTGGACTCTTGGGCACTATCCACGAGCAGTACTTC. The chain is built from TRBV10-3 and TRBJ2-7, with a possible D match to TRBD2 (5 bases). The CDR3 covers 15 residues. V lost 8 bases, J lost 5 bases, and 22 bases lay in between. Germline V lookup: CDR1 ENHRY, CDR2 SYGVKD.

The chain couples TRBV3-1 (or the pseudogene TRBV3-2) to TRBJ2-3, with 14 bases lining up with TRBD2. Germline V gene sequence: CDR1 LGHDT, CDR2 YNNKEL (reference sequence). CDR3 length: 20 residues. With V trimmed by 4 bases and J by 0 bases, 12 bases remained unmatched. The CDR3 bases are TGTGCCAGCAGCCGGACCAGAGGACTAGCGGGGGGCCGAAGCACAGATACGCAGTATTTT. This codes for CASSRTRGLAGGRSTDTQYF.

DNA for the CDR3: TGTGCCAGTAGTCTGGACAGGGGCCTTACCTACGAGCAGTACTTC. It yields the protein CASSLDRGLTYEQYF. The V call is TRBV19, the J call TRBJ2-7; 9 bases align to TRBD1. The CDR3 is 15 residues long. Trimming at V came to 5 bases and at J to 2 bases, leaving 7 bases not matched to a gene. Germline assignment: CDR1 LNHDA and CDR2 SQIVND (reference sequence).

The V gene is TRBV27, the J gene TRBJ2-7, with a tentative D call TRBD1 (6 bases). V gave up 1 base and J gave up 2 bases, with 18 bases separating them. The CDR3 consists of 17 residues. CDR1 and CDR2 (germline): MNHEY, SMNVEV (reference sequence). The CDR3 reads CASSLLAGALHPYEQYF. CDR3 DNA sequence: TGTGCCAGCAGTTTATTGGCAGGGGCATTACACCCCTACGAGCAGTACTTC.

The chain combines TRBV7-9 with TRBJ1-2, with 10 bases identical to TRBD1. The germline CDR1 and CDR2 sequences are SEHNR and FQNEAQ (reference sequence). The CDR3 spans 12 residues. Trimming at V came to 5 bases and at J to 11 bases, leaving 5 bases not matched to a gene. The CDR3 loop is CASSPWDRGYTF. CDR3 coding DNA: TGTGCCAGCAGCCCCTGGGACAGGGGTTACACCTTC.

The chain couples TRBV6-5 to TRBJ1-5; TRBD1 matches at 8 bases. Unmatched junction bases numbered 5, after V lost 6 bases and J lost 1 base. This CDR3 is built from 15 residues. CDR1 is MNHEY and CDR2 is SVGAGI in the germline V gene. The chain's CDR3 is CASSATGGSNQPQHF. The CDR3 coding sequence is TGTGCCAGCAGCGCCACAGGGGGAAGCAATCAGCCCCAGCATTTT.

This clone was seen just once. The rearrangement joins TRBV18 to TRBJ1-1; 8 bases match TRBD1. This CDR3 has 15 amino acids. The V segment lost 4 bases and the J segment 0 bases; nucleotides outside the gene matches: 4. Germline V gene data show CDR1 as KGHSH and CDR2 as LQKENI. The CDR3 DNA sequence: TGTGCCAGCTCACTAGGACAGGGCTTGAACACTGAAGCTTTCTTT. Residues: CASSLGQGLNTEAFF.

The rearrangement links TRBV28 to TRBJ2-3, with 11 positions matching TRBD2. CDR3 length equals 16 residues. The germline CDR1 and CDR2 sequences are MDHEN and SYDVKM. J was trimmed by 2 bases and V by 6 bases; bases with no gene match: 7. This chain's CDR3 is CASSLLAGGLTDTQYF. The CDR3, as DNA: TGTGCCAGCAGCCTTCTAGCGGGAGGCCTCACAGATACGCAGTATTTT.

This clone has just a few counts. The V call is TRBV28, the J call TRBJ2-7; TRBD1 matches at 8 bases. This CDR3 has 15 amino acids. Germline V gene lookup returns CDR1 MDHEN and CDR2 SYDVKM. V shed 2 bases, J shed 6 bases, and the junction held 9 bases outside the gene matches. The CDR3 sequence is CASSLLPGQGGEQYF. In DNA form, the CDR3 reads TGTGCCAGCAGTTTACTCCCAGGACAGGGAGGCGAGCAGTACTTC.

The chain recombines TRBV5-6 with TRBJ2-3; 7 bases match TRBD1. V trimming: 6 bases; J trimming: 3 bases; junction bases outside the gene matches: 7. Per germline, CDR1 SGHDT and CDR2 YYEEEE. The CDR3 length is 14 residues. CDR3 region: CASIIQGSTDTQYF. CDR3 nucleotide sequence: TGTGCCAGCATCATACAGGGGTCGACAGATACGCAGTATTTT.

This sequence joins TRBV6-2 or TRBV6-3 and TRBJ2-1, with 15 bases aligning to TRBD2. Germline V gene lookup returns CDR1 MNHEY and CDR2 SVGEGT. The CDR3 contains 15 residues. V was clipped by 5 bases and J by 13 bases; unmatched bases: 9. CDR3: CASSVPGLAGGIQFF. CDR3 nucleotide sequence: TGTGCCAGCAGTGTACCGGGACTAGCGGGGGGAATCCAGTTCTTC.

The rearrangement uses TRBV18 and TRBJ1-1; D might be TRBD1 (5 bases). The CDR3 has 15 residues. The germline V and J ends were trimmed by 1 base and 4 bases, with 13 bases remaining between them. Germline V gene data show CDR1 as KGHSH and CDR2 as LQKENI. The CDR3 here is CASSPRGVGGTEAFF. CDR3 DNA: TGTGCCAGCTCACCACGTGGGGTGGGGGGCACTGAAGCTTTCTTT. Complete variable domain (other parts from reference TRBV18 and TRBJ1-1): NAGVMQNPRHLVRRRGQEARLRCSPMKGHSHVYWYRQLPEEGLKFMVYLQKENIIDESGMPKERFSAEFPKEGPSILRIQQVVRGDSAAYFCASSPRGVGGTEAFFGQGTRLTVV.

This rearrangement joins TRBV9 to TRBJ1-5, with 8 nucleotides matching TRBD1. V lost 4 bases, J lost 0 bases, and 21 bases stayed unmatched. The CDR3 has 21 amino acids. The germline V gene has CDR1 SGDLS and CDR2 YYNGEE. The CDR3: CASSLRRQGMLSFYSNQPQHF. The CDR3 region has the DNA TGTGCCAGCAGCCTCCGTCGACAGGGGATGCTCTCTTTCTATAGCAATCAGCCCCAGCATTTT.

The gene calls are TRBV10-3 and TRBJ1-1; TRBD1 matches at 7 bases. The V and J ends lost 10 bases and 0 bases, in that order; junction bases with no gene match: 8. The CDR3 consists of 14 residues. From germline, CDR1 is ENHRY and CDR2 SYGVKD. CDR3 coding DNA: TGTGCCAGTCGGGACAGAGCCATGAACACTGAAGCTTTCTTT. It codes for CASRDRAMNTEAFF.

The chain joins TRBV2 to TRBJ2-7; D might be TRBD2 (6 bases). Germline CDR1 reads SNHLY; CDR2 reads FYNNEI. Trimming shortened V by 8 bases and J by 0 bases, and 17 bases separated the two germline ends. This CDR3 is 15 amino acids long. The CDR3 nucleotides read TGTGCCAGCGGAGGTAGCGGATCAATCTCCTACGAGCAGTACTTC. It codes for CASGGSGSISYEQYF.

This clone was counted a single time. The chain combines TRBV29-1 with TRBJ2-1; possibly TRBD1 for D (6 bases). CDR1 and CDR2 (germline): SQVTM, ANQGSEA. The CDR3 is made up of 11 amino acids. V lost 3 bases, J lost 10 bases, and 10 bases lay in between. The CDR3 reads CSVESGGEQFF. The CDR3 nucleotides are TGCAGCGTTGAGTCTGGGGGCGAGCAGTTCTTC.

The chain employs TRBV3-1 (or the pseudogene TRBV3-2) and TRBJ2-1; 10 positions agree with TRBD2. Germline V CDR1 and CDR2: LGHDT, YNNKEL (reference sequence). Trimming removed 4 bases from V and 7 bases from J; junction bases left unmatched: 10. The CDR3 covers 16 residues. CDR3 sequence reads: CASSPLLAGMTNEQFF. The CDR3 nucleotides are TGTGCCAGCAGCCCCTTACTAGCGGGGATGACAAATGAGCAGTTCTTC.

This clone was picked up one time. The gene calls are TRBV18 and TRBJ1-2; no definite D call. This CDR3 region has 13 residues. Germline V gives CDR1 KGHSH, CDR2 LQKENI. Trimming stripped 6 bases from V and 3 bases from J, with 11 bases between. CDR3 sequence: CASSLGSDYGYTF. The DNA for the CDR3 is TGTGCCAGCTCCCTCGGGTCGGACTATGGCTACACCTTC.

This clone was recorded only once. The chain uses TRBV18 and TRBJ2-3; D unclear. The CDR3 is 13 residues long. V lost 2 bases and J lost 2, with 5 bases in between. The germline gives CDR1 KGHSH, CDR2 LQKENI. CDR3 amino acids: CASSPFNTDTQYF. In DNA, the CDR3 is TGTGCCAGCTCACCATTTAACACAGATACGCAGTATTTT.

The chain employs TRBV3-1 (or the pseudogene TRBV3-2) and TRBJ1-6; D possibly corresponds to TRBD1 (6 bases). The ends were cut back, 0 bases at V and 13 bases at J, with 16 bases in the middle. Per the germline V gene, CDR1 is LGHDT and CDR2 is YNNKEL (reference sequence). The CDR3 has 15 amino acids. CDR3 loop: CASSQDGTGTWPLHF. The CDR3 DNA reads as TGTGCCAGCAGCCAAGATGGAACAGGGACCTGGCCCCTCCACTTT.

Only a few counts were recorded for this clone. The V and J genes are TRBV27 and TRBJ2-7, with 11 bases identical to TRBD2. This CDR3 contains 14 residues. V was clipped by 5 bases and J by 4 bases; unmatched bases: 4. Germline CDR1 and CDR2: MNHEY and SMNVEV (reference sequence). CDR3 nucleotides: TGTGCCAGCAGTGTAGGGACTAGCGGATACGAGCAGTACTTC. Translated, it gives CASSVGTSGYEQYF.

The chain recombines TRBV6-5 with TRBJ2-7; tentatively, D is TRBD2 (6 bases). Germline CDR1 is MNHEY and CDR2 is SVGAGI. Deletions cut 0 bases from V and 2 bases from J, with 8 bases between. The CDR3 length is 14 residues. The CDR3 nucleotides read TGTGCCAGCAGTTACTCGACTAGGCCCTACGAGCAGTACTTC. This sequence encodes CASSYSTRPYEQYF.

The rearrangement links TRBV5-5 to TRBJ2-5; 7 positions agree with TRBD2. In germline, CDR1 is SGHKS, CDR2 YYEKEE (reference sequence). V shed 0 bases and J 4 bases; nucleotides not matched to a gene: 9. CDR3 length: 16 residues. CDR3 sequence reads: CASSLGSAGEGETQYF. In nucleotides, the CDR3 is TGTGCCAGCAGCTTGGGGAGTGCGGGGGAAGGAGAGACCCAGTACTTC.